These T cell receptor beta chains were read from a single sample in a study of T-cell memory formation after mild COVID-19. TCRdb processed the 5' RACE reads anew with MiXCR; each CDR3 protein has one entry. The profile shows under 350,000 distinct CDR3 sequences, under 20% of them singletons. The sample comprised PBMCs or a T cell subset sorted from them (not recorded which). These receptors were obtained from a man aged 18 to 29 who had mild COVID-19 (a few samples of this study predate the infection). Cell type and time point are not known. The CDR3 runs from the conserved cysteine through the conserved F or W. D genes are given only for firm matches. Clone size appears in some rows only: once, few, many, or a class for an expanded clone.

d_call clone_size j_call v_call cdr3_nt cdr3_aa
TRBD2 - TRBJ2-2 TRBV20-1 TGCAGTGCTAGAGACGCGGGGGGGCCCACCGGGGAGCTGTTTTTT CSARDAGGPTGELFF
- - TRBJ1-1 TRBV20-1 TGCAGTGCTAGCATAACAGGGCGGAACACTGAAGCTTTCTTT CSASITGRNTEAFF
- few TRBJ2-7 TRBV29-1 TGCAGCGTTGAAGGGAGGACTCTCACCGGGCAGTACTTC CSVEGRTLTGQYF
TRBD1 few TRBJ2-1 TRBV5-1 TGCGCCAGCAGTCCCGCCGGGACAGGAGACAATGAGCAGTTCTTC CASSPAGTGDNEQFF
- - TRBJ2-1 TRBV6-2/TRBV6-3 TGTGCCAGCAGCCTACCTCGGTCCGGGAGCTCCTACAATGAGCAGTTCTTC CASSLPRSGSSYNEQFF
TRBD1 - TRBJ2-2 TRBV2 TGTGCCAGCAGTCAAGACAGGGTGGACACCGGGGAGCTGTTTTTT CASSQDRVDTGELFF
TRBD1 - TRBJ1-5 TRBV4-2 TGTGCCAGCAGCCAAGGGGTGGGACAGTTCAATCAGCCCCAGCATTTT CASSQGVGQFNQPQHF
TRBD1 - TRBJ1-1 TRBV7-9 TGTGCCAGCAGCGGGACAGGCATGAACACTGAAGCTTTCTTT CASSGTGMNTEAFF
- few TRBJ2-1 TRBV3-1 TGTGCCAGCAGCCCCTGGTCAACGAACAGGGATGAGCAGTTCTTC CASSPWSTNRDEQFF
- few TRBJ1-2 TRBV7-2 TGTGCCAGCAGCCTCGTAAAGCCAGGCTATGGCTACACCTTC CASSLVKPGYGYTF
TRBD2 few TRBJ2-5 TRBV7-8 TGTGCCAGCAGCTTGGTCGGGCTAGCGGGGGTGGAGACCCAGTACTTC CASSLVGLAGVETQYF
- - TRBJ2-6 TRBV12-3/TRBV12-4 TGTGCCAGCTGCCTTCGGGAATCTGGGGCCAACGTCCTGACTTTC CASCLRESGANVLTF
- few TRBJ2-5 TRBV29-1 TGCAGCGTTGAAAACCCCACAGGGTGGGAGACCCAGTACTTC CSVENPTGWETQYF
TRBD2 - TRBJ2-1 TRBV4-2 TGTGCCAGCAGCCAATGGGCCGGGACTAGCGGAGAGCAGTTCTTC CASSQWAGTSGEQFF
- - TRBJ1-2 TRBV29-1 TGCAGCGCCCTAGGGGACCAAAGGGGCTATGGCTACACCTTC CSALGDQRGYGYTF
- few TRBJ2-7 TRBV7-9 TGTGCCAGCAGCTCCATGGCCGGTACCTACGAGCAGTACTTC CASSSMAGTYEQYF
TRBD1 - TRBJ1-1 TRBV11-2 TGTGCCAGCAGCTTAGCGGGGACAGGGCCAACTGAAGCTTTCTTT CASSLAGTGPTEAFF
- - TRBJ2-7 TRBV6-5 TGTGCCAGCAGTTACTCGTCGGACTACGAGCAGTACTTC CASSYSSDYEQYF
TRBD2 - TRBJ2-5 TRBV20-1 TGCAGTGCGGAGCGGGGGGGGGAGACCCAGTACTTC CSAERGGETQYF
- - TRBJ2-1 TRBV12-3/TRBV12-4 TGTGCCAGCAGTTTCTCTGGGGCTGAGCAGTTCTTC CASSFSGAEQFF
- few TRBJ2-3 TRBV20-1 TGCAGTGCTAGCTGGGAGAGCACAGATACGCAGTATTTT CSASWESTDTQYF
TRBD1 - TRBJ2-7 TRBV4-3 TGCGCCAGCAGCCACGGACAGGGACGGTACGAGCAGTACTTC CASSHGQGRYEQYF
- - TRBJ1-2 TRBV29-1 TGCAGCGCCCAGATAAGCCAGGGGATCTATGGCTACACCTTC CSAQISQGIYGYTF
- - TRBJ1-2 TRBV29-1 TGCAGCGTTGATCGGGGGAACTATGGCTACACCTTC CSVDRGNYGYTF
TRBD1 few TRBJ1-1 TRBV6-5 TGTGCCAGCAGTTTGGGACAGACGACTGAAGCTTTCTTT CASSLGQTTEAFF
TRBD1 few TRBJ2-1 TRBV7-2 TGTGCCAGCAGCACCCCACAGGGGCATGAGCAGTTCTTC CASSTPQGHEQFF
- many TRBJ2-3 TRBV4-3 TGCGCCAGCAGCCAGTCCGGGACGGCAAGCACAGATACGCAGTATTTT CASSQSGTASTDTQYF
- few TRBJ2-2 TRBV20-1 TGCAGTGCTACCGGAGGGGGGGCGACCGGGGAGCTGTTTTTT CSATGGGATGELFF
- few TRBJ2-1 TRBV7-6 TGTGCCAGCAGCTTCTGGCGGGGGCCAGGGGACAATGAGCAGTTCTTC CASSFWRGPGDNEQFF
TRBD1 few TRBJ2-2 TRBV29-1 TGCAGCGTTGAATCCTCGAGGGGGCGCACCGGGGAGCTGTTTTTT CSVESSRGRTGELFF
- - TRBJ2-2 TRBV5-1 TGCGCCAGCAGCTTGGCGGACATCCCTTTCGGGGAGCTGTTTTTT CASSLADIPFGELFF
- few TRBJ2-7 TRBV7-7 TGTGCCAGCAGCTACTCGACAGACTCCTACGAGCAGTACTTC CASSYSTDSYEQYF
TRBD1 - TRBJ1-2 TRBV29-1 TGCAGCGTTGATGAAACAGGGGGCTCTGGCTACACCTTC CSVDETGGSGYTF
- few TRBJ2-3 TRBV4-3 TGCGCCAGCAGCCAAGCGGGAACAGGGAGAGATACGCAGTATTTT CASSQAGTGRDTQYF
- - TRBJ2-3 TRBV7-9 TGTGCCAGTGGAGGGCCAGATACGCAGTATTTT CASGGPDTQYF
- - TRBJ1-1 TRBV7-8 TGTGCCAGCAGCTTAGTCGGCAGGGGACTCACTGAAGCTTTCTTT CASSLVGRGLTEAFF
- - TRBJ2-2 TRBV5-6 TGTGCCAGCAGCTCATCCGGCAGGGCTGTCACCGGGGAGCTGTTTTTT CASSSSGRAVTGELFF
- - TRBJ2-4 TRBV18 TGTGCCAGCTCCCCCACTTCCACCGAAAACATTCAGTACTTC CASSPTSTENIQYF
TRBD2 - TRBJ2-5 TRBV6-5 TGTGCCAGCAGTTACCCGCGACGTGTGGCGGGGGATGTAGAGACCCAGTACTTC CASSYPRRVAGDVETQYF
TRBD2 few TRBJ2-5 TRBV2 TGTGCCAGCAGACCTAGGACTAGCAGGGAGACCCAGTACTTC CASRPRTSRETQYF
- few TRBJ2-5 TRBV15 TGTGCCGCCCAGGGGCGGGAAGAGACCCAGTACTTC CAAQGREETQYF
- - TRBJ2-1 TRBV20-1 TGCAGTGCTAGAGCGAAGAAGGTCAATGAGCAGTTCTTC CSARAKKVNEQFF
- - TRBJ2-2 TRBV7-9 TGTGCCAGCAGCTTAGAACGGTGGGCCGGGGAGCTGTTTTTT CASSLERWAGELFF
- - TRBJ2-3 TRBV5-1 TGCGCCAGCAATAGGGGTGGAAGCACAGATACGCAGTATTTT CASNRGGSTDTQYF
- few TRBJ1-1 TRBV18 TGTGCCAGCTCACGGTCAGAGGGATGGAACACTGAAGCTTTCTTT CASSRSEGWNTEAFF
- many TRBJ2-6 TRBV11-2 TGTGCCAGCCACTCGAGCCGCTCTGGGGCCAACGTCCTGACTTTC CASHSSRSGANVLTF
- - TRBJ1-4 TRBV20-1 TGCAGTGCTAGAGATGGTTATAATGAAAAACTGTTTTTT CSARDGYNEKLFF
TRBD2 - TRBJ2-2 TRBV10-2 TGCGCCAGCAGGGGACTAGCGGCCGGGGAGCTGTTTTTT CASRGLAAGELFF
- few TRBJ1-2 TRBV5-1 TGCGCCAGCAGCGTCATCCCCGGTCAGGGGAACTATGGCTACACCTTC CASSVIPGQGNYGYTF
TRBD2 few TRBJ2-3 TRBV27 TGTGCCAGCATAAGGAGCGGGGGGGCCATTGGGACAGATACGCAGTATTTT CASIRSGGAIGTDTQYF
- once TRBJ1-1 TRBV6-5 TGTGCCAGCAGTAAGCCAGGGGACACTGAAGCTTTCTTT CASSKPGDTEAFF
- - TRBJ2-5 TRBV20-1 TGCAGTGGTTGGAGGGGTGAGGAGACCCAGTACTTC CSGWRGEETQYF